The 13 T cell receptor beta chains below were found in one sample sequenced in a study of human thymus T cells. In corrective heart surgery, resections were taken, and these provided the thymus tissue. TCRdb's copy holds only in-frame clones and misses some; the assay was immunoSEQ multiplex PCR. The sample records 75,000 to 90,000 clones, approximately 96% being singletons. Sequenced input: thymus tissue. The origin of the receptors is a boy younger than two with a congenital heart defect but otherwise immunologically healthy.

This rearrangement joins TRBV5-5 to TRBJ1-1, with D unclear. The CDR3 is made up of 11 amino acids. Germline CDR1 SGHKS, CDR2 YYEKEE (reference sequence). Trimming took off 4 bases at V and 11 bases at J, with 12 bases between the two ends. CDR3 bases: TGTGCCAGCAGCCCAACCACGGGGGCTTTCTTT. The encoded protein is CASSPTTGAFF.

The V and J genes are TRBV19 and TRBJ1-1; 10 bases map to TRBD1. The length of the CDR3 is 16 residues. The V gene end was trimmed by 5 bases and the J gene end by 0 bases; junction bases not matched to a gene: 6. Germline assignment: CDR1 LNHDA and CDR2 SQIVND (reference sequence). The CDR3 sequence is CASSPRQGAVNTEAFF. CDR3 nucleotide sequence: TGTGCCAGTAGTCCCAGACAGGGGGCTGTGAACACTGAAGCTTTCTTT.

The J gene is TRBJ2-1, the V gene TRBV13; 8 bases map to TRBD2. CDR1 is PRHDT and CDR2 is FYEKMQ in the germline V gene (reference sequence). The CDR3 loop spans 17 amino acids. J gave up 5 bases and V 4 bases, and 13 bases lay outside the gene matches. CDR3 amino acids: CASSSEGTGGPNNEQFF. DNA for the CDR3: TGTGCCAGCAGCTCCGAGGGTACGGGAGGGCCGAACAATGAGCAGTTCTTC.

The rearrangement joins TRBV6-1 to TRBJ2-1; 7 nucleotides line up with TRBD1. Germline trimming cut 4 bases from V and 2 bases from J; bases unmatched to any gene: 8. The V gene's germline CDR1 is MNHNS and CDR2 SASEGT. This CDR3 spans 16 amino acids. The CDR3 protein is CASSGGQFSAYNEQFF. The CDR3 DNA reads as TGTGCCAGCAGTGGGGGACAGTTCTCAGCCTACAATGAGCAGTTCTTC.

The CDR3 spells CAWTRRGWGTHAINYGYTF. CDR3 coding DNA: TGTGCCTGGACTAGGAGGGGGTGGGGTACCCACGCCATAAACTATGGCTACACCTTC. This chain links TRBV30 with TRBJ1-2; D is perhaps TRBD1 (6 bases). Trimming stripped 4 bases from V and 2 bases from J, with 29 bases between. Looked up from germline, CDR1 is GTSNPN and CDR2 is SVGIG (reference sequence). The CDR3 sequence is 19 residues long.

The chain couples TRBV6-5 to TRBJ2-5; D might be TRBD2 (5 bases). Germline V gives CDR1 MNHEY, CDR2 SVGAGI. Trimming took off 6 bases at V and 5 bases at J, with 13 bases between the two ends. The CDR3 is made up of 13 amino acids. CDR3 sequence: CASSPAGRETQYF. DNA of the CDR3: TGTGCCAGCAGCCCGGCGGGCCGGGAGACCCAGTACTTC.

The CDR3 DNA sequence: TGCGCCAGCAGCTTGCCGTTAGCGGGGGGCGTCCCCTATGGCTACACCTTC. Translation gives CASSLPLAGGVPYGYTF. V gene TRBV5-1 combines with J gene TRBJ1-2, with D perhaps matching TRBD1 (6 bases). V was trimmed by 1 base and J by 4 bases, leaving 20 bases between them. Germline CDR1 reads SGHRS; CDR2 reads YFSETQ. This CDR3 contains 17 residues.

The chain combines TRBV19 with TRBJ2-7, with TRBD2 matching over 7 bases. The junction had 11 bases not matched to a gene; V was cut back by 3 bases and J by 6 bases. Germline CDR1 LNHDA, CDR2 SQIVND (reference sequence). This CDR3 region has 15 residues. CDR3 loop: CASSMGAGRSPEQYF. CDR3 DNA: TGTGCCAGTAGTATGGGAGCCGGGAGGAGCCCCGAGCAGTACTTC.

The chain uses TRBV11-3 and TRBJ2-2; D uncertain. CDR3 size: 16 residues. Looked up from germline, CDR1 is SGHNT and CDR2 is YENEEA. The V end was cut by 2 bases, the J end by 0 bases, with 10 bases between. CDR3 sequence reads: CASSLKVPPNTGELFF. CDR3 in DNA: TGTGCCAGCAGCTTAAAAGTCCCACCGAACACCGGGGAGCTGTTTTTT.

The chain employs TRBV2 and TRBJ2-5; maybe TRBD2 (6 bases). In germline, CDR1 is SNHLY, CDR2 FYNNEI. The CDR3 spans 15 residues. Deletions cut 0 bases from V and 5 bases from J, with 13 bases between. The CDR3 coding sequence is TGTGCCAGCAGTGAAGCCCGACTAGTTCCGGAGACCCAGTACTTC. As protein: CASSEARLVPETQYF.

The rearrangement joins TRBV6-1 to TRBJ1-2, with a possible D match to TRBD1 (6 bases). The CDR3 totals 16 residues. V lost 3 bases and J 4 bases, leaving 18 bases between the germline ends. Germline loops: CDR1 MNHNS, CDR2 SASEGT. In nucleotides, the CDR3 is TGTGCCAGCAGTGAGGGAGTGGCGGGACAAGCCTATGGCTACACCTTC. Protein: CASSEGVAGQAYGYTF.

J is TRBJ2-2 and V is TRBV11-3; no reliable D call. Germline-derived CDR1 and CDR2 are SGHNT and YENEEA. V was shortened by 5 bases and J by 3 bases, with 7 bases between the two germline ends. The length of the CDR3 is 13 residues. CDR3 nucleotides: TGTGCCAGCAGCCGCTCCGACACCGGGGAGCTGTTTTTT. It specifies CASSRSDTGELFF.

The chain combines TRBV2 with TRBJ1-5; no firm D call. Germline-derived CDR1 and CDR2 are SNHLY and FYNNEI. The CDR3 loop spans 16 amino acids. V was trimmed by 6 bases and J by 0 bases, leaving 15 bases between them. In DNA, the CDR3 is TGTGCCAGCAGCAAAGCAGGAGAAGATAGCAATCAGCCCCAGCATTTT. Translation: CASSKAGEDSNQPQHF.